The source of this T cell receptor beta chain is a study of blood T cell repertoires in COVID-19. Study summary: Sources were T cells, B-cell-depleted T cells, or PBMCs; the material itself was cDNA or gDNA.

Original handling: Amplification from reference gene primers served as the basis for estimated nucleated cell counts. Repertoires were generated with immunoSEQ multiplex PCR, while TCRdb's copy carries only in-frame clones and drops some. That table supplies the V and J calls and clone size; D and trimming were determined from the DNA. The sample contains around 200,000 clones, about nine tenths of which appear only once. The CDR3 is 11 amino acids. The germline gives CDR1 SQVTM, CDR2 ANQGSEA. Trimming stripped 5 bases from V and 6 bases from J, with 9 bases between. Input material: peripheral blood. The clonotype originates from an older man with active or convalescent COVID-19. The chain couples TRBV29-1 to TRBJ2-3; maybe TRBD1 (6 bases). The CDR3 spells CSVKDSDTQYF. The CDR3 DNA sequence: TGCAGCGTTAAGGACAGCGATACGCAGTATTTT.